This TCR beta chain is drawn from a study of T cells in tumors after PD-1 blockade. Study background: Prior checkpoint blockade, systemic immunosuppressant use, or anti-cancer therapy within 4 weeks excluded patients. During anti-PD-1 treatment, some patients continued daily vismodegib 150 mg. Patients received pembrolizumab 200 mg every 3 weeks or cemiplimab 350 mg every 2 weeks. Study outcomes and limitations: Some novel exhausted tumor clones appeared in pre-treatment blood, suggesting peripheral recruitment.

Measured with immunoSEQ multiplex PCR; TCRdb has only the in-frame clones, and not every one. The sample shows about 47,000 clones, 75% to 80% of them seen only once. There are a few counts of this clone. Its specificity is not known. After removal of 5 bases from V and 3 bases from J, the junction contained 20 bases not matched to a gene. Germline V gene sequence: CDR1 MNHNY, CDR2 SVGAGI (reference sequence). This CDR3 has 20 residues. This chain connects TRBV6-6 to TRBJ2-7, with 12 bases fitting TRBD1. This material consisted of PBMCs, taken before anti-PD-1 treatment. This TCR was recovered from a human donor with basal cell carcinoma. The CDR3 spells CASSPSPWGTGGARVYEQYF. CDR3 in DNA: TGTGCCAGCAGTCCCTCTCCTTGGGGGACAGGGGGCGCTCGGGTCTACGAGCAGTACTTC.